This T cell receptor beta chain was obtained from a study of shared clonotypes between healthy human individuals. Produced via immunoSEQ multiplex PCR; TCRdb's table is partial and in-frame only. The sample yields more than 2,000,000 clones, 90% to 95% seen once. V was trimmed by 1 base and J by 4 bases, leaving 10 bases between them. CDR1 and CDR2 (germline): KGHSH, LQKENI. This CDR3 region has 14 residues. Sequencing was carried out using naive CD4+ T cells from PBMCs. The subset was: CD45RA+ positively selected. This receptor was taken from a man in his late teens or twenties in good health. Some clones in this sample may be carry-over from other donors' samples. This sequence joins TRBV18 and TRBJ2-5; D remains unclear. The CDR3 loop is CASSPLPNRETQYF. CDR3 DNA sequence: TGTGCCAGCTCACCACTGCCAAATCGAGAGACCCAGTACTTC.